This T cell receptor (beta chain) was sequenced during a study of blood T cell repertoires in COVID-19. Per the original data handling: Reference gene primer amplification in the assay estimated nucleated cell counts. The table came from immunoSEQ multiplex PCR; TCRdb's copy has only in-frame clones and leaves some out. The V and J calls and clone size were taken over from that table, and D and trimming were inferred from the DNA. Among approximately 200,000 clones listed, roughly 82% were seen once. The CDR3 extends over 18 amino acids. Germline loops: CDR1 SGDLS, CDR2 YYNGEE. J was trimmed by 0 bases and V by 3 bases; bases with no gene match: 11. Residents of 24 US areas, aged roughly 18 to 95 years, made up the participants. Grouping used clinical history reported by participants in a survey and questionnaire.

Sample: PBMCs or T cells enriched from blood (not recorded which). V is TRBV9 and J is TRBJ1-4, with 7 positions matching TRBD1. The TCR sequence derives from a woman in her twenties or thirties who had recovered from COVID-19. CDR3 sequence reads: CASSASQGPRSTNEKLFF. The CDR3 DNA is TGTGCCAGCAGCGCATCACAGGGGCCTCGGTCAACTAATGAAAAACTGTTTTTT.